This T cell receptor (beta chain) was retrieved from a study of human T cells and chemical hapten exposure. At the level of the study: Among samples, TCR yields varied mainly because of small differences in pooled library volume.

Study-wide points: The study found that PT1 expanded TCR counts correlated positively with patch test score.

Attachment of unique molecular identifiers to individual cDNA molecules was performed in the library. TCRdb called the RACE reads again in MiXCR, with one record for every CDR3 protein. There are under 100,000 distinct CDR3 sequences in the sample; about 9.4% occur only once, and more than 4% lies in the top ten. This clonotype was recorded many times. Its antigen is undetermined. Noted time point: patch test 2, 6 weeks after DPC sensitization. Described treatment: therapeutic diphenylcyclopropenone sensitization with weekly scalp DPC. Blood was collected ahead of every patch test applied. The sample consisted of whole blood, taken in connection with sensitization to the hapten diphenylcyclopropenone (DPC). The sequence was collected from a woman in her forties or fifties with alopecia areata. Some clones in this sample may be carry-over from other donors' samples.

This chain's CDR3 is CSAERYSYEQYF. The DNA for the CDR3 is TGCAGTGCTGAGCGGTACTCCTACGAGCAGTACTTC. The chain couples TRBV20-1 to TRBJ2-7; tentatively, D is TRBD2 (5 bases). The CDR3 extends over 12 amino acids. CDR1 and CDR2 from the germline V gene are DFQATT and SNEGSKA (reference sequence). V was clipped by 5 bases and J by 0 bases, with 8 bases between them.